The 21 T cell receptor beta chains below all came from one sample that was sequenced in a study of CD8 T cells in ankylosing spondylitis. TCRdb itself ran the 5' RACE reads through MiXCR, one entry per CDR3 protein. The sample yields 150,000 to 200,000 distinct CDR3 sequences, about 9.9% seen once. The material sequenced was blood, either unsorted or a sorted T cell fraction (not recorded which). These receptors were obtained from a male donor with ankylosing spondylitis or in good health (not recorded which).

This clonotype was found a few times. The chain uses TRBV7-2 and TRBJ2-1, with TRBD1 identical over 8 bases. The V gene's germline CDR1 is SGHTA and CDR2 FQGNSA. The CDR3 covers 15 residues. The V gene end was trimmed by 4 bases and the J gene end by 4 bases; junction bases not matched to a gene: 6. CDR3: CASSYGTGFYNEQFF. The CDR3 coding sequence is TGTGCCAGCAGCTACGGGACAGGCTTTTACAATGAGCAGTTCTTC.

A remark on this clonotype: This could be a read error, since a much larger clone is one nucleotide away. The DNA is left out, because the CDR3 cannot be placed on it with certainty; the CDR3 is given as TCRdb lists it. The J gene is TRBJ2-1, the V gene TRBV20-1. The CDR3 is 14 amino acids long, termini counted. Germline V CDR1 and CDR2: DFQATT, SNEGSKA (reference sequence). CDR3 amino acids: CSASFVGVGNERFF.

This clonotype was counted at least ten times. The V gene is TRBV9, the J gene TRBJ2-1; 8 bases map to TRBD2. This CDR3 comprises 17 residues. The V gene's germline CDR1 is SGDLS and CDR2 YYNGEE. V shed 4 bases and J 0 bases; nucleotides not matched to a gene: 9. CDR3 DNA: TGTGCCAGCAGCCTTTTCACTAGCGGAAGCTCCTACAATGAGCAGTTCTTC. Translating it yields CASSLFTSGSSYNEQFF.

V and J are TRBV27 and TRBJ2-5; TRBD2 aligns across 11 bases. The length of the CDR3 is 15 residues. Trimming took 9 bases from V and 5 from J; bases not matched to a gene: 11. Germline loops: CDR1 MNHEY, CDR2 SMNVEV (reference sequence). Here the CDR3 reads CASRGASGRPETQYF. Written as DNA, the CDR3 is TGTGCCAGTAGGGGGGCTAGCGGGAGGCCGGAGACCCAGTACTTC.

There are a few counts of this clonotype. The gene calls are TRBV18 and TRBJ2-7, with unresolved D. The germline V and J ends were trimmed by 6 bases and 2 bases, with 11 bases remaining between them. The CDR3 extends over 13 amino acids. Germline V CDR1 and CDR2: KGHSH, LQKENI. The CDR3 DNA is TGTGCCAGCTCCCCGTTTGAGGCCTACGAGCAGTACTTC. The encoded protein is CASSPFEAYEQYF.

The genes are TRBV20-1 and TRBJ2-3, with D possibly TRBD2 on 6 matching bases. The V gene lost 3 bases and the J gene lost 2 bases, with 9 bases spanning the gap. The CDR3 length is 13 residues. In germline, CDR1 is DFQATT, CDR2 SNEGSKA (reference sequence). CDR3 in amino acids: CSARREVTDTQYF. CDR3 nucleotide sequence: TGCAGTGCTAGGAGGGAGGTCACAGATACGCAGTATTTT.

Regarding this clonotype: A much larger clonotype is one base distant, so this may be a read error. V and J are TRBV6-2 or TRBV6-3 and TRBJ1-2; D uncertain. The V end was cut by 6 bases, the J end by 4 bases, with 9 bases between. The CDR3 loop spans 12 amino acids. Germline lookup yields CDR1 MNHEY and CDR2 SVGEGT. CDR3 coding DNA: TGTGCCAGCAGCCCCAACTCCTATGGCTACACCTTC. Translated: CASSPNSYGYTF.

The chain links TRBV11-1 to TRBJ2-1; 14 bases map to TRBD2. J gave up 8 bases and V 5 bases, and 8 bases lay outside the gene matches. The CDR3 length is 16 residues. The germline CDR1 and CDR2 sequences are SGHAT and FQDESV (reference sequence). The CDR3 here is CASSSPGTSGSDEQFF. CDR3 nucleotide sequence: TGTGCCAGCAGCAGTCCCGGGACTAGCGGGAGCGATGAGCAGTTCTTC.

In this sample, this clonotype turned up many times. The V call is TRBV5-1, the J call TRBJ2-1; D gene uncertain. The germline V gene has CDR1 SGHRS and CDR2 YFSETQ. The CDR3 extends over 14 amino acids. Trimming pared 5 bases from V and 3 bases from J, leaving 12 bases between. The CDR3 region has the DNA TGCGCCAGCAGTGGCCCGCCGGGCTACAATGAGCAGTTCTTC. Its translation is CASSGPPGYNEQFF.

This clonotype was counted at least ten times. The chain links TRBV27 to TRBJ2-3; tentatively, D is TRBD1 or TRBD2 (5 bases each). CDR1 MNHEY and CDR2 SMNVEV come from the germline V gene (reference sequence). The CDR3 runs to 14 residues. Between the trimmed V and J ends, which lost 6 bases and 7 bases, there was a span of 17 bases. The CDR3 loop is CASRAIGGTNTQYF. Written as DNA, the CDR3 is TGTGCCAGCAGAGCTATAGGTGGGACGAATACGCAGTATTTT.

This clonotype came up a few times. The CDR3 DNA follows: TGTGCCAGCAGCTTCCGCCAGGGACTATCCTACGAGCAGTACTTC. Residues: CASSFRQGLSYEQYF. V is TRBV7-2 and J is TRBJ2-7; 7 nucleotides match TRBD2. The CDR3 runs 15 residues. J gave up 1 base and V 3 bases, and 6 bases lay outside the gene matches. Per germline, CDR1 SGHTA and CDR2 FQGNSA.

The table lists this clonotype with many counts. The genes are TRBV5-1 and TRBJ1-4; the D is unclear. This CDR3 contains 15 residues. Germline CDR1 SGHRS, CDR2 YFSETQ. The V end was cut by 0 bases, the J end by 3 bases, with 9 bases between. Here the CDR3 reads CASSLEATPNEKLFF. CDR3 bases: TGCGCCAGCAGCTTGGAGGCCACACCTAATGAAAAACTGTTTTTT.

This clonotype was detected many times. V and J are TRBV12-3 or TRBV12-4 and TRBJ1-1; perhaps TRBD1 as D (6 bases). The V end was cut by 5 bases, the J end by 8 bases, with 12 bases between. This CDR3 comprises 12 residues. This CDR3 reads CASSVYREEAFF. Written as DNA, the CDR3 is TGTGCCAGCAGTGTTTACAGGGAGGAAGCTTTCTTT.

This clonotype was seen many times. This sequence joins TRBV7-8 and TRBJ2-1; 10 positions agree with TRBD2. V lost 3 bases and J lost 6; bases outside the gene matches: 5. The germline V gene encodes CDR1 SGHVS and CDR2 FQNEAQ. This CDR3 comprises 15 residues. The CDR3 nucleotides read TGTGCCAGCAGCTTGGAGCGGGGGGGTATCAATGAGCAGTTCTTC. The encoded protein is CASSLERGGINEQFF. Using reference TRBV7-8 and TRBJ2-1 for the parts outside the CDR3, the full variable domain is GAGVSQSPRYKVAKRGQDVALRCDPISGHVSLFWYQQALGQGPEFLTYFQNEAQLDKSGLPSDRFFAERPEGSVSTLKIQRTQQEDSAVYLCASSLERGGINEQFFGPGTRLTVL.

This clonotype was counted many times. The chain links TRBV3-1 to TRBJ1-2; D uncertain. Per germline, CDR1 LGHDT and CDR2 YNNKEL (reference sequence). V lost 8 bases, J lost 2 bases, and 9 bases lay in between. CDR3 length: 12 amino acids. The CDR3 sequence: CASRGPNYGYTF. In nucleotides, the CDR3 is TGTGCCAGCCGAGGGCCGAACTATGGCTACACCTTC.

This clonotype was counted at least ten times. This CDR3 reads CSAIKRGNTEAFF. The CDR3 DNA is TGCAGTGCCATTAAACGGGGGAACACTGAAGCTTTCTTT. This chain connects TRBV20-1 to TRBJ1-1; unclear D gene. V gave up 6 bases and J gave up 1 base, with 12 bases separating them. The length of the CDR3 is 13 residues. Germline CDR1 reads DFQATT; CDR2 reads SNEGSKA (reference sequence).

As regards this clonotype: This may arise from a read error, as a much more abundant clone is one base away. This sequence joins TRBV5-1 and TRBJ2-1; D is undetermined. Germline lookup yields CDR1 SGHRS and CDR2 YFSETQ. The CDR3 runs 15 residues. The CDR3 loop reads CANSLGTFSYNEQFF. DNA for the CDR3: TGCGCCAACAGCCTTGGTACCTTCAGTTACAATGAGCAGTTCTTC.

This clonotype was seen repeatedly, ten times or more. The chain combines TRBV5-5 with TRBJ1-4; D is unresolved. This CDR3 comprises 15 residues. V was trimmed by 0 bases and J by 8 bases, leaving 14 bases between them. Looked up from germline, CDR1 is SGHKS and CDR2 is YYEKEE (reference sequence). CDR3 residues: CASSLAPQVDEKLFF. The CDR3 nucleotides are TGTGCCAGCAGCTTGGCCCCCCAGGTTGACGAAAAACTGTTTTTT.

This clonotype was picked up many times. The chain employs TRBV14 and TRBJ2-7; D may be TRBD1 (6 bases). Trimming stripped 10 bases from V and 3 bases from J, with 19 bases between. There are 14 residues in the CDR3. Germline V gene lookup returns CDR1 SGHDN and CDR2 FVKESK. The CDR3 nucleotides read TGTGCCACTTCTCGTTCCGGACAGCACTACGAGCAGTACTTC. Its protein is CATSRSGQHYEQYF.

This clonotype was recorded many times. V gene TRBV5-1 combines with J gene TRBJ2-5; D perhaps matches TRBD2 (5 bases). Germline lookup yields CDR1 SGHRS and CDR2 YFSETQ. This CDR3 comprises 15 residues. V dropped 0 bases and J dropped 3 bases, with 12 bases sitting between them. DNA of the CDR3: TGCGCCAGCAGCTTGGCAACTAGGGCAGAAGAGACCCAGTACTTC. Amino acids: CASSLATRAEETQYF.

This clonotype was seen a handful of times. The chain employs TRBV20-1 and TRBJ2-7; D not resolved. V lost 2 bases, J lost 2 bases, and 7 bases lay in between. Per the germline V gene, CDR1 is DFQATT and CDR2 is SNEGSKA (reference sequence). This CDR3 spans 12 amino acids. This chain's CDR3 is CSARIDAYEQYF. The CDR3 nucleotides are TGCAGTGCTAGAATTGACGCCTACGAGCAGTACTTC.